This T cell receptor beta chain was obtained from a study of vaccination effects on CD4 cells after COVID-19. The study's findings and limits: Clones arising from infection and from vaccination showed marked clonal contraction late after vaccination. The vaccine-induced clones of healthy vaccinees included only 1 of 255 that cross-reacted with common cold coronaviruses.

The protocol was immunoSEQ multiplex PCR, while the TCRdb copy is restricted to in-frame clones and leaves out a portion. This sample carries about 38,000 clones, under 70% of them seen once, and the ten largest clones take roughly 20%. Before sequencing, viral peptide pools were used by the ViraFEST assay to expand antigen-specific CD4+ T cells. CD4+ T cell isolation took place after about 11 days of culture. The vaccine recipients had no prior SARS-CoV-2 infection, with negative nucleocapsid antibodies. The V gene's germline CDR1 is MNHNS and CDR2 SASEGT. The CDR3 contains 20 residues. The J segment lost 4 bases and the V segment lost 7 bases, leaving 19 bases of the junction unmatched. As to this clone: Antigen unknown.

Sequenced material: CD4+ T cells from PBMCs cultured with SARS-CoV-2 spike peptides, taken before COVID-19 vaccination. This sequence joins TRBV6-1 and TRBJ2-2, with 12 positions matching TRBD1. The receptor's source is a human donor who received a COVID-19 vaccine. The CDR3 region is CASIKATGTGGARGTGELFF. CDR3 DNA: TGTGCCAGCATTAAAGCAACCGGGACAGGGGGCGCAAGGGGCACCGGGGAGCTGTTTTTT.